A single sample is the source of the 7 T cell receptor beta chains below, sequenced in a study of T cells in localized non-small cell lung cancer. Using immunoSEQ multiplex PCR, the repertoire was profiled, and TCRdb retains in-frame clones only, with some absent. The sample includes fewer than 35,000 clones, around 90% of them seen just once. This material consisted of peripheral blood, taken before any cancer treatment. Source of these receptors: a man aged 35-75 years with stage I lung adenocarcinoma.

The chain uses TRBV6-1 and TRBJ1-5; D uncertain. This CDR3 region has 13 residues. The V gene lost 2 bases and the J gene lost 5 bases, with 7 bases spanning the gap. Germline CDR1 MNHNS, CDR2 SASEGT. CDR3 DNA: TGTGCCAGCAGTGAACCCCTACATCAGCCCCAGCATTTT. It is translated as CASSEPLHQPQHF.

This chain links TRBV12-5 with TRBJ2-7; TRBD1 aligns across 7 bases. The CDR3 totals 14 residues. V gave up 4 bases and J gave up 7 bases; unmatched junction bases: 10. Germline V gene sequence: CDR1 LGHNT, CDR2 FRNRAP. The CDR3 reads CASGSTGQLREQYF. The CDR3 DNA is TGTGCTAGTGGTTCGACAGGGCAGTTAAGGGAGCAGTACTTC.

This clone was observed a handful of times. V is TRBV6-1 and J is TRBJ2-2; 10 bases line up with TRBD2. V was clipped by 4 bases and J by 4 bases; unmatched bases: 6. Germline-derived CDR1 and CDR2 are MNHNS and SASEGT. The CDR3 spans 16 residues. This CDR3 reads CASSALSGGATGELFF. The CDR3 nucleotides read TGTGCCAGCAGTGCCCTAAGCGGGGGGGCCACCGGGGAGCTGTTTTTT.

The J gene is TRBJ2-2, the V gene TRBV10-3; 9 positions match TRBD1. The CDR3 runs 15 residues. V lost 4 bases to trimming and J lost 5 bases; unmatched junction nucleotides: 5. In germline, CDR1 is ENHRY, CDR2 SYGVKD. The CDR3 nucleotides are TGTGCCATCAGTGCCGATGGGACAGGGACCGGGGAGCTGTTTTTT. Translated: CAISADGTGTGELFF.

The chain has TRBV6-4 and TRBJ2-5, with D possibly being TRBD1 (5 bases). Germline CDR1 is MRHNA and CDR2 is SNTAGT. The CDR3 is 12 amino acids. V was pared by 10 bases and J by 9 bases, with 18 bases between. This chain's CDR3 is CATRLADTSQYF. CDR3 DNA sequence: TGTGCCACGCGGTTGGCGGACACGTCCCAGTACTTC.

V gene TRBV27 combines with J gene TRBJ2-7, with 8 bases matching TRBD1. Germline V lookup: CDR1 MNHEY, CDR2 SMNVEV (reference sequence). The CDR3 consists of 15 residues. The V and J ends lost 6 bases and 3 bases, in that order; junction bases with no gene match: 10. The CDR3 nucleotides are TGTGCCAGCAGCCTACAGGGGGTACCAATCTACGAGCAGTACTTC. It encodes CASSLQGVPIYEQYF.

The rearrangement joins TRBV5-6 to TRBJ2-2; 8 positions agree with TRBD1. In germline, CDR1 is SGHDT, CDR2 YYEEEE. Losses at the gene ends were 4 bases for V and 1 base for J; bases not matched to a gene: 9. This CDR3 has 17 amino acids. The CDR3 DNA sequence: TGTGCCAGCAGCAGTTTCCAGGGGGCGAGGAACACCGGGGAGCTGTTTTTT. Its translation is CASSSFQGARNTGELFF. The complete variable domain, with remaining parts taken from reference TRBV5-6 and TRBJ2-2, reads DAGVTQSPTHLIKTRGQQVTLRCSPKSGHDTVSWYQQALGQGPQFIFQYYEEEERQRGNFPDRFSGHQFPNYSSELNVNALLLGDSALYLCASSSFQGARNTGELFFGEGSRLTVL.